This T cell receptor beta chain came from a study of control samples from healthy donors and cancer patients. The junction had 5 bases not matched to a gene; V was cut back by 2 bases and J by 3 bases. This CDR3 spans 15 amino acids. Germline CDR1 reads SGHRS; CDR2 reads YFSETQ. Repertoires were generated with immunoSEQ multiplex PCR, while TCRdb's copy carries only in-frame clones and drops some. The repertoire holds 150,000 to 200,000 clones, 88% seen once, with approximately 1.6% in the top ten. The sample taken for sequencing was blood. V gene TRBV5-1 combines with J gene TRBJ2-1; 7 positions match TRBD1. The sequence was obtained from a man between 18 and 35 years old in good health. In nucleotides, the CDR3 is TGCGCCAGCAGCTTTGGGACAGACCACTACAATGAGCAGTTCTTC. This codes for CASSFGTDHYNEQFF.